This paragraph reports one T cell receptor (beta chain). Antigen specificity is unknown. The data were taken from a study of radiotherapy plus CTLA-4 blockade in lung cancer. The study, taken as a whole, reports: With interferon-beta, early dynamics of blood T cell clones were reported to best predict response.

V lost 10 bases and J lost 5, with 14 bases in between. The CDR3 has 12 amino acids. Germline V gene data show CDR1 as MDHEN and CDR2 as SYDVKM. Using immunoSEQ multiplex PCR, the repertoire was profiled, and TCRdb retains in-frame clones only, with some absent. The repertoire holds some 90,000 clones, 75% to 90% seen once, with roughly 0.82% in the top ten. The sequences come from peripheral blood, collected from a patient treated with radiotherapy plus ipilimumab. This clonotype originated in a human donor with non-small cell lung cancer who had stable disease on radiotherapy plus ipilimumab. V and J are TRBV28 and TRBJ1-1, with D perhaps TRBD1 (6 bases). DNA for the CDR3: TGTGCCACCGTGTCTGGACAGACTGAAGCTTTCTTT. Translating it yields CATVSGQTEAFF.